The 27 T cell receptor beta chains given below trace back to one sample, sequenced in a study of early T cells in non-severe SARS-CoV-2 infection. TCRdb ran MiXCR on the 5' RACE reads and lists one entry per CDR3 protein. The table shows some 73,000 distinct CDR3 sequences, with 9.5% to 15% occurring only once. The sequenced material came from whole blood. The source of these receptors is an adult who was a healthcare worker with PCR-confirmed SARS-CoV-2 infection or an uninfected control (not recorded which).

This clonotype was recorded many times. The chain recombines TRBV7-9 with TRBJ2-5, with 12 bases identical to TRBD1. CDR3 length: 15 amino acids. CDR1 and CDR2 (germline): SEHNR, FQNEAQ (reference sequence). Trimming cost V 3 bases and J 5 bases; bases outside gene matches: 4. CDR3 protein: CASSLSGTGGETQYF. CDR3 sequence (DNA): TGTGCCAGCAGCTTGTCCGGGACAGGGGGCGAGACCCAGTACTTC.

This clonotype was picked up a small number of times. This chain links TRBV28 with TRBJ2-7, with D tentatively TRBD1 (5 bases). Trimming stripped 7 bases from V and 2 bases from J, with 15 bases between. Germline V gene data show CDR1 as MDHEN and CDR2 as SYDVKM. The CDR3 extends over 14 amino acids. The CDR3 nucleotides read TGTGCCAGCACCTATAGACAGTCCCCCTACGAGCAGTACTTC. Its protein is CASTYRQSPYEQYF.

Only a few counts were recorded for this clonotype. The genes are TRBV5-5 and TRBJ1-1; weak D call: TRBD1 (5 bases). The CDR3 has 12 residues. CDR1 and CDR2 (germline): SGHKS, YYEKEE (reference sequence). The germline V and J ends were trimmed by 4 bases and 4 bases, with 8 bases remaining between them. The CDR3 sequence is CASSKGFTEAFF. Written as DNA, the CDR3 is TGTGCCAGCAGCAAGGGGTTCACTGAAGCTTTCTTT.

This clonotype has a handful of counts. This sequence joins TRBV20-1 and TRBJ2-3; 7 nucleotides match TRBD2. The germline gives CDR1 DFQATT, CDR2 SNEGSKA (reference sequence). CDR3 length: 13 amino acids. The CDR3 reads CRVSSGSTDTQYF. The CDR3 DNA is TGCAGAGTCTCTAGCGGTAGCACAGATACGCAGTATTTT.

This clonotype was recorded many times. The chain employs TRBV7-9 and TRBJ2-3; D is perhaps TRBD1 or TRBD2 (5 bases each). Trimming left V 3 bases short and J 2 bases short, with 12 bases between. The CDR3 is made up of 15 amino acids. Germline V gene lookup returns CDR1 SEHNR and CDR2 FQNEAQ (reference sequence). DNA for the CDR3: TGTGCCAGCAGCTTCCGTGGGGGTAACACAGATACGCAGTATTTT. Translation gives CASSFRGGNTDTQYF. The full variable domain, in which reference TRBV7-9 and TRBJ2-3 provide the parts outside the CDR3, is DTGVSQNPRHKITKRGQNVTFRCDPISEHNRLYWYRQTLGQGPEFLTYFQNEAQLEKSRLLSDRFSAERPKGSFSTLEIQRTEQGDSAMYLCASSFRGGNTDTQYFGPGTRLTVL.

The DNA of the CDR3 is TGTGCCAGCAGCTTTACAGGGATCTCAGATACGCAGTATTTT. The encoded protein is CASSFTGISDTQYF. The rearrangement links TRBV7-8 to TRBJ2-3; D might be TRBD1 (6 bases). The V and J ends lost 3 bases and 4 bases respectively, with 11 bases between them. Germline CDR1 SGHVS, CDR2 FQNEAQ. The length of the CDR3 is 14 residues.

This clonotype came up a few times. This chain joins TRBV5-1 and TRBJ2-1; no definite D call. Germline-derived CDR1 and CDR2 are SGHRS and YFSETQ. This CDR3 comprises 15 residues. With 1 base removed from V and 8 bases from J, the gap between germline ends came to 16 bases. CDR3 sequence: CASSLNWGLVHEQFF. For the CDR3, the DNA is TGCGCCAGCAGCTTGAATTGGGGTTTAGTTCATGAGCAGTTCTTC.

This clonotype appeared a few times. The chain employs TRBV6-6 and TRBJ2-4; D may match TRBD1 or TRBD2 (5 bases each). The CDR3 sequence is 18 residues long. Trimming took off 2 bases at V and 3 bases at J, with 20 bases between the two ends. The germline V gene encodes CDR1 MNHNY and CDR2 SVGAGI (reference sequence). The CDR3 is CASSYPPEGSGGKNIQYF. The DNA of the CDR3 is TGTGCCAGCAGTTACCCCCCAGAGGGGAGTGGGGGCAAAAACATTCAGTACTTC.

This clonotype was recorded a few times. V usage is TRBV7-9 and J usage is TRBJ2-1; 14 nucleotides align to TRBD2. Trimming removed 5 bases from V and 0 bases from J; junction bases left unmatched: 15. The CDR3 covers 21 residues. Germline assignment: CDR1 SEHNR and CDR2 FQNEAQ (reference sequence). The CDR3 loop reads CASSAAGGLAGGKSSYNEQFF. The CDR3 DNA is TGTGCCAGCAGCGCCGCCGGCGGACTAGCGGGAGGTAAAAGCTCCTACAATGAGCAGTTCTTC. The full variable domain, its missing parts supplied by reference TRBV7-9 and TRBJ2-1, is DTGVSQNPRHKITKRGQNVTFRCDPISEHNRLYWYRQTLGQGPEFLTYFQNEAQLEKSRLLSDRFSAERPKGSFSTLEIQRTEQGDSAMYLCASSAAGGLAGGKSSYNEQFFGPGTRLTVL.

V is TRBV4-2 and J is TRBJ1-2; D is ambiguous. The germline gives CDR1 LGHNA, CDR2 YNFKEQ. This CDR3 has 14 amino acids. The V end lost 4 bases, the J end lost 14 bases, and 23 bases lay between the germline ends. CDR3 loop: CASSPPKGRSSRTF. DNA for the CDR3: TGTGCCAGCAGCCCTCCTAAGGGCAGGTCGTCTAGGACCTTC.

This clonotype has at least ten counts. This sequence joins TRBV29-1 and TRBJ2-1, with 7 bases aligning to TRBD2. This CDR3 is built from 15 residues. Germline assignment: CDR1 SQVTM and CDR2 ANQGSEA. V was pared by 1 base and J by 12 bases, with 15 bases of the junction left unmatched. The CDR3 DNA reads TGCAGCGTTGAAGCTACCGAGATAGCGGGCCTAGGGCAGTTCTTC. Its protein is CSVEATEIAGLGQFF.

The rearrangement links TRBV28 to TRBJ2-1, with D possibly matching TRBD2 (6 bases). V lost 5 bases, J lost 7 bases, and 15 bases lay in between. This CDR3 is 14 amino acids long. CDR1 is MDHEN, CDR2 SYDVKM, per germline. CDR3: CASSPGLRGNEQFF. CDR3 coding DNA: TGTGCCAGCAGTCCGGGACTCAGAGGGAATGAGCAGTTCTTC.

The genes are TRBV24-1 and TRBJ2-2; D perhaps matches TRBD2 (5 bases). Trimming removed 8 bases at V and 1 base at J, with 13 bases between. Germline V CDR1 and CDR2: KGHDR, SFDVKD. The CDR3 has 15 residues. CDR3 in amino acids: CATKAGQLNTGELFF. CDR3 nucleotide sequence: TGTGCCACCAAGGCGGGCCAGCTGAACACCGGGGAGCTGTTTTTT.

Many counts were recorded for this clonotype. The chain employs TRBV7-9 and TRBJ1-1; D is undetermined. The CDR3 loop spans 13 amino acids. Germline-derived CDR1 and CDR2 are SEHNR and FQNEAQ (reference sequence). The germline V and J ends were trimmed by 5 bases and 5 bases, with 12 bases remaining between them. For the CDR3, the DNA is TGTGCCAGCAGCGAATCCAGGACTACTGAAGCTTTCTTT. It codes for CASSESRTTEAFF.

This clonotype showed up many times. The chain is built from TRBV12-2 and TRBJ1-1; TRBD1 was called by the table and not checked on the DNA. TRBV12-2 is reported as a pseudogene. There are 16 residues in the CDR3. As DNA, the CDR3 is TGTGCAAGTCGCTCCCAACAGGGGTCGATGAACACTGAAGCTTTCTTT. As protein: CASRSQQGSMNTEAFF.

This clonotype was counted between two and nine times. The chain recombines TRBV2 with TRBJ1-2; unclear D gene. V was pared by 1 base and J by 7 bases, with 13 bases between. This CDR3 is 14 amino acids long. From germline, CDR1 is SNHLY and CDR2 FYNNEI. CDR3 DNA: TGTGCCAGCAGTGAAGACAGAAGAAAAGGTGGCTACACCTTC. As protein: CASSEDRRKGGYTF. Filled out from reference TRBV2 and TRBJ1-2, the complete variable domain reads EPEVTQTPSHQVTQMGQEVILRCVPISNHLYFYWYRQILGQKVEFLVSFYNNEISEKSEIFDDQFSVERPDGSNFTLKIRSTKLEDSAMYFCASSEDRRKGGYTFGSGTRLTVV.

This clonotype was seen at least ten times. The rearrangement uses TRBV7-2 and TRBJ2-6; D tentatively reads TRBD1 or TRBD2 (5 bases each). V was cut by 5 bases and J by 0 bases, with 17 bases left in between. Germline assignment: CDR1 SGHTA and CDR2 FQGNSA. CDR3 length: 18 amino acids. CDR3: CASSLRGRASSGANVLTF. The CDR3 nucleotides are TGTGCCAGCAGCCTCCGGGGCCGCGCCAGCTCTGGGGCCAACGTCCTGACTTTC.

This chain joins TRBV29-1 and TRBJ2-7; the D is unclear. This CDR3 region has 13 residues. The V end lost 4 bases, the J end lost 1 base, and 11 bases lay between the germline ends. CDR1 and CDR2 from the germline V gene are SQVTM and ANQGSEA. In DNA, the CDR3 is TGCAGCGTTGGCGGCGTCACATCCTACGAGCAGTACTTC. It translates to CSVGGVTSYEQYF.

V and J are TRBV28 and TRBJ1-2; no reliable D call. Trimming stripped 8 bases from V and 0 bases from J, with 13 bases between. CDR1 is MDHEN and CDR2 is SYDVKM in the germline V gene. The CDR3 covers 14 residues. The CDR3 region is CASLALTPNYGYTF. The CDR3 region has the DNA TGTGCCAGCTTGGCCTTAACGCCTAACTATGGCTACACCTTC.

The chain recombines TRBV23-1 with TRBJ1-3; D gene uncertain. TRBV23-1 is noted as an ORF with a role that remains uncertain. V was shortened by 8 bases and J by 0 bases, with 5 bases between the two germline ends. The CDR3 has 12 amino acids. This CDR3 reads CASGDSGNTIYF. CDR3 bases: TGCGCCAGCGGGGACTCTGGAAACACCATATATTTT.

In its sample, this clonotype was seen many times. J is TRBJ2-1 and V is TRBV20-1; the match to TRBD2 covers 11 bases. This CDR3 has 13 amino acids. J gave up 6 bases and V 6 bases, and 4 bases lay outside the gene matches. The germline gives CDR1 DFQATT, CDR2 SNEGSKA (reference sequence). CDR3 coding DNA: TGCAGTGCGATGACTAGCGGGACCAATGAGCAGTTCTTC. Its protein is CSAMTSGTNEQFF.

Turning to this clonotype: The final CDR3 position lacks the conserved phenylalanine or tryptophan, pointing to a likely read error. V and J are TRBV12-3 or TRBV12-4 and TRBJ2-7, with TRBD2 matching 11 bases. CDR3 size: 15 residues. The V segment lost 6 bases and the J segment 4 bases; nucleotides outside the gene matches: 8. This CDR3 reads CASSASGGKVYEQYL. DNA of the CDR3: TGTGCCAGCAGCGCTAGCGGGGGGAAAGTATACGAGCAGTACCTC.

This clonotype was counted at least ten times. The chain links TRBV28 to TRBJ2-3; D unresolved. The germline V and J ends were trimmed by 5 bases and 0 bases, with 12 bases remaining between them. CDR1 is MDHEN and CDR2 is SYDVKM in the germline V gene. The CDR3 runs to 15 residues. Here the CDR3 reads CASSPWTSSTDTQYF. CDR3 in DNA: TGTGCCAGCAGTCCTTGGACCTCGAGCACAGATACGCAGTATTTT.

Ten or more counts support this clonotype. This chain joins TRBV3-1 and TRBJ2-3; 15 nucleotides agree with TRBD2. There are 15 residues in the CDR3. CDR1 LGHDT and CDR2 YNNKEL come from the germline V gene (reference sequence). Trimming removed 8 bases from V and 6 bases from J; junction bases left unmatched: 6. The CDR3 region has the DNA TGTGCCAGCCGCGGGACTAGCGGGAGGAAGGATACGCAGTATTTT. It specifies CASRGTSGRKDTQYF.

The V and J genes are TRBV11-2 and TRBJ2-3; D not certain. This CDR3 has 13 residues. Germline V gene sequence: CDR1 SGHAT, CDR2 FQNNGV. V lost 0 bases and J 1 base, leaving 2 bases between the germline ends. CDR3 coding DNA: TGTGCCAGCAGCTTAGAGGGCACAGATACGCAGTATTTT. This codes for CASSLEGTDTQYF.

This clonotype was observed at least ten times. CDR3 DNA sequence: TGTGCCAGCAGCCCGAATTCAGATACGCAGTATTTT. The encoded protein is CASSPNSDTQYF. The gene calls are TRBV28 and TRBJ2-3; unclear D gene. Deletions cut 6 bases from V and 4 bases from J, with 8 bases between. Germline CDR1 and CDR2: MDHEN and SYDVKM. The CDR3 is 12 amino acids.

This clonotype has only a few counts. CDR3 residues: CASSYGTGGEQTQYF. CDR3 in DNA: TGTGCCAGCAGCTACGGGACAGGGGGCGAGCAGACCCAGTACTTC. This chain joins TRBV7-8 and TRBJ2-5; TRBD1 agrees at 12 bases. Trimming took 4 bases from V and 6 from J; bases not matched to a gene: 6. CDR3 size: 15 residues. In germline, CDR1 is SGHVS, CDR2 FQNEAQ. Drawing the rest from reference TRBV7-8 and TRBJ2-5, the complete variable domain is GAGVSQSPRYKVAKRGQDVALRCDPISGHVSLFWYQQALGQGPEFLTYFQNEAQLDKSGLPSDRFFAERPEGSVSTLKIQRTQQEDSAVYLCASSYGTGGEQTQYFGPGTRLLVL.